This passage covers 18 T cell receptor beta chains from one sample sequenced in a study of blood T cells in healthy people across ages (dated by TCRdb to between 2014 and 2017). The library was made by 5' RACE. TCRdb records Illumina HiSeq 2500 as the sequencer. A second PCR of 7 to 11 cycles was run with a J-beta primer mix and a sample-barcoded 5' primer. Using fastp at Q25 and MiXCR, TCRdb reprocessed the public reads and kept productive beta chains. Every CDR3 protein is listed once, alongside the most common genes and DNA of its rows. This sample has 650,000 to 950,000 distinct CDR3 sequences in its table, and approximately 48% of those were observed once. The ten largest clonotypes hold roughly 19% of the sample. The sequencing input was blood. The receptors stem from a man in his 60s in good health.

This clonotype showed up just a few times. The chain joins TRBV5-1 to TRBJ2-7, with TRBD1 as a possible D gene (5 bases). This CDR3 has 16 amino acids. CDR1 is SGHRS, CDR2 YFSETQ, per germline. Trimming pared 3 bases from V and 2 bases from J, leaving 18 bases between. DNA of the CDR3: TGCGCCAGCAGCTCTGACCAGGGTTCTATCACCTACGAGCAGTACTTC. It encodes CASSSDQGSITYEQYF.

The DNA for the CDR3 is TGTGCCAGCAGCGAAGGACAGGGGCTTCTCTACGAGCAGTACTTC. This gives the protein CASSEGQGLLYEQYF. The V call is TRBV7-2, the J call TRBJ2-7, with TRBD1 matching over 9 bases. V dropped 5 bases and J dropped 3; count of bases not matched to a gene: 8. The CDR3 is 15 amino acids. The germline V gene has CDR1 SGHTA and CDR2 FQGNSA.

This clonotype was counted between two and nine times. The chain carries TRBV5-5 and TRBJ2-1; weak D call: TRBD1 (5 bases). The germline V and J ends were trimmed by 0 bases and 0 bases, with 10 bases remaining between them. This CDR3 is 16 amino acids long. CDR1 is SGHKS and CDR2 is YYEKEE in the germline V gene (reference sequence). DNA of the CDR3: TGTGCCAGCAGCTTGGGGGCAGGGCCCTCCTACAATGAGCAGTTCTTC. Its translation is CASSLGAGPSYNEQFF.

There are a few counts of this clonotype. This chain connects TRBV6-2 or TRBV6-3 to TRBJ2-7; possible D gene TRBD1, 5 bases. The V and J ends lost 7 bases and 7 bases respectively, with 14 bases between them. The V gene's germline CDR1 is MNHEY and CDR2 SVGEGT. CDR3 length equals 12 residues. Here the CDR3 DNA reads TGTGCCAGCATGGAACAAACAGGAGAGCAGTACTTC. Protein: CASMEQTGEQYF.

This chain connects TRBV5-5 to TRBJ2-3; 7 bases fit TRBD1. Trimming took 4 bases from V and 4 from J; bases not matched to a gene: 9. The CDR3 is made up of 15 amino acids. CDR1 and CDR2 (germline): SGHKS, YYEKEE (reference sequence). The CDR3 spells CASSPRQGNADTQYF. Written as DNA, the CDR3 is TGTGCCAGCAGCCCGAGACAGGGTAACGCAGATACGCAGTATTTT.

The chain carries TRBV7-2 and TRBJ2-5; D may correspond to TRBD1 or TRBD2 (5 bases each). Germline-derived CDR1 and CDR2 are SGHTA and FQGNSA. V dropped 6 bases and J dropped 5 bases, with 16 bases sitting between them. This CDR3 region has 14 residues. Written as DNA, the CDR3 is TGTGCCAGCAGGAGGGACCCACATCGTGAGACCCAGTACTTC. It translates to CASRRDPHRETQYF.

The chain couples TRBV27 to TRBJ2-4, with D unclear. The end of the DNA aligns better with TRBJ2-7, so the J call may be wrong. This CDR3 has 14 residues. Germline CDR1 and CDR2: MNHEY and SMNVEV (reference sequence). CDR3 in amino acids: CASSFGRLNYEQYF. CDR3 DNA sequence: TGTGCCAGCAGTTTTGGAAGGTTGAACTACGAGCAGTACTTC.

This chain uses TRBV5-1 with TRBJ2-3, with a weak D call TRBD1 (5 bases). Germline CDR1 reads SGHRS; CDR2 reads YFSETQ. There are 15 residues in the CDR3. V lost 2 bases and J 2 bases, leaving 12 bases between the germline ends. CDR3 in DNA: TGCGCCAGCAGCTTTTCCCCAGGGCCCACAGATACGCAGTATTTT. Amino acid sequence: CASSFSPGPTDTQYF.

This clonotype was seen a few times. This chain joins TRBV7-2 and TRBJ2-5; 7 bases match TRBD2. The tail of the sequence fits TRBJ2-7 better, so the J call may be wrong. The CDR3 spans 14 residues. Germline V lookup: CDR1 SGHTA, CDR2 FQGNSA. CDR3 sequence (DNA): TGTGCCAGCAGCCGGGGCGCGGGAGCCTACGAGCAGTACTTC. Its protein is CASSRGAGAYEQYF.

J is TRBJ2-3 and V is TRBV28; the D is unclear. This CDR3 has 12 residues. Germline CDR1 and CDR2: MDHEN and SYDVKM. The V and J ends lost 5 bases and 6 bases respectively, with 9 bases between them. The CDR3 bases are TGTGCCAGCAGTGGGGTTTACGATACGCAGTATTTT. It yields the protein CASSGVYDTQYF.

The chain has TRBV10-2 and TRBJ2-6, with TRBD1 matching 7 bases. The V gene's germline CDR1 is WSHSY and CDR2 SAAADI. The CDR3 is 16 residues long. The J segment lost 0 bases and the V segment lost 6 bases, leaving 5 bases of the junction unmatched. The CDR3 region has the DNA TGCGCCAGCAGATTCGACAGGGACTCTGGGGCCAACGTCCTGACTTTC. It codes for CASRFDRDSGANVLTF.

Details on this clonotype: A read error is possible here, since a much larger clone lies one base away. The genes are TRBV7-2 and TRBJ2-1, with D perhaps given as TRBD1 or TRBD2 (5 bases each). The ends were cut back, 5 bases at V and 13 bases at J, with 24 bases in the middle. CDR3 length: 15 residues. The germline CDR1 and CDR2 sequences are SGHTA and FQGNSA. The CDR3, as DNA: TGTGCCAGCAGCCTACAACAGGACCCCGGGGAGACCCAGTTCTTC. Its translation is CASSLQQDPGETQFF.

This clonotype was found a few times. The chain links TRBV11-3 to TRBJ1-4; D unresolved. From germline, CDR1 is SGHNT and CDR2 YENEEA. The CDR3 length is 15 residues. V was pared by 1 base and J by 3 bases, with 9 bases between. In DNA, the CDR3 is TGTGCCAGCAGCTTAGCGTTCAGGTCTAATGAAAAACTGTTTTTT. Its protein is CASSLAFRSNEKLFF.

This clonotype has ten or more counts. The rearrangement uses TRBV20-1 and TRBJ2-5; D unclear. With 4 bases removed from V and 1 base from J, the gap between germline ends came to 10 bases. The V gene's germline CDR1 is DFQATT and CDR2 SNEGSKA (reference sequence). The CDR3 is 13 amino acids. CDR3 nucleotides: TGCAGTGCTAACTCCGGGTTCCAAGAGACCCAGTACTTC. Its protein product is CSANSGFQETQYF.

This clonotype was detected ten times or more. The rearrangement joins TRBV4-1 to TRBJ2-7; D uncertain. The CDR3 has 14 residues. Trimming cost V 1 base and J 6 bases, with 13 bases left between them. Germline V gene lookup returns CDR1 MGHRA and CDR2 YSYEKL. In nucleotides, the CDR3 is TGCGCCAGCAGCCAAGTGCTAGGGTCTCTCGAGCAGTACTTC. This gives the protein CASSQVLGSLEQYF.

In its sample, this clonotype was seen a few times. The J gene is TRBJ1-5, the V gene TRBV15; 10 nucleotides line up with TRBD1. Germline V CDR1 and CDR2: LNHNV, YYDKDF (reference sequence). Trimming removed 1 base from V and 2 bases from J; junction bases left unmatched: 20. The CDR3 spans 22 residues. The CDR3 bases are TGTGCCACCAGCAGAGGGACGGACAGGGGGAGCGCCTTGGTACCGGGCAATCAGCCCCAGCATTTT. As protein: CATSRGTDRGSALVPGNQPQHF.

The genes are TRBV27 and TRBJ2-1, with 8 bases identical to TRBD2. CDR1 is MNHEY, CDR2 SMNVEV, per germline (reference sequence). The CDR3 runs 15 residues. The trim removed 7 bases at V and 3 bases at J, leaving 8 bases unmatched. CDR3 nucleotides: TGTGCCAGCATTCGCAGCGGGGGTCTCTACAATGAGCAGTTCTTC. Amino acids: CASIRSGGLYNEQFF.

With regard to this clonotype: One end of the junction varies from germline; a read error may be responsible. J is TRBJ1-4 and V is TRBV5-1; 8 nucleotides match TRBD1. Germline-derived CDR1 and CDR2 are SGHRS and YFSETQ. The CDR3 length is 16 residues. The CDR3 DNA reads as TGCGCCAGCAGCCCCGACAGGGGACTAACTAATGAAGAACTGTTTTTT. Its translation: CASSPDRGLTNEELFF. Filled out from reference TRBV5-1 and TRBJ1-4, the complete variable domain reads KAGVTQTPRYLIKTRGQQVTLSCSPISGHRSVSWYQQTPGQGLQFLFEYFSETQRNKGNFPGRFSGRQFSNSRSEMNVSTLELGDSALYLCASSPDRGLTNEELFFGSGTQLSVL.